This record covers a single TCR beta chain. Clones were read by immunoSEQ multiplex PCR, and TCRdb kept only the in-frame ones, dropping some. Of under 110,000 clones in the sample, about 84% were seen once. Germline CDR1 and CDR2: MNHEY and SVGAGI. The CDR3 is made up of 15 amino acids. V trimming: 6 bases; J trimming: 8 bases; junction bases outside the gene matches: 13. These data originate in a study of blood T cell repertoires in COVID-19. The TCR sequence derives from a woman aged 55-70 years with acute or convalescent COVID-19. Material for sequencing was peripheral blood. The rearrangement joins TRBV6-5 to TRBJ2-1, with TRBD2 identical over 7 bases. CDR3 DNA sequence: TGTGCCAGCAGGCCGCGGGACTATATGGTCTATGAGCAGTTCTTC. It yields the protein CASRPRDYMVYEQFF.